A selection of T cell receptor beta chains follows, all from one sample in a study of control samples from healthy donors and cancer patients. Generated by immunoSEQ multiplex PCR, the TCRdb table keeps only in-frame clones and is missing some. The sample lists tens of thousands of clones, 90% seen once, with about 4% in the top ten. Sequencing was performed on blood. The receptors here all came from a woman younger than 30 in good health. CDR3s include the opening cysteine and the closing phenylalanine or tryptophan. The order of the fields is D gene, clone size, J gene, V gene, CDR3 protein, CDR3 DNA. A D gene is named only where the DNA matches it firmly. For some rows the clone size is stated as once, few or many, or as a class when expanded; others skip it.

d_gene: NA; abundance: NA; j_gene: TRBJ2-7; v_gene: TRBV9; CDR3aa: CASSWGSDMGEQYF; CDR3nt: TGTGCCAGCAGTTGGGGGTCAGACATGGGCGAGCAGTACTTC
d_gene: NA; abundance: NA; j_gene: TRBJ1-2; v_gene: TRBV29-1; CDR3aa: CSAPRGRDGDGYTF; CDR3nt: TGCAGCGCTCCAAGAGGGAGGGACGGAGATGGCTACACCTTC
d_gene: NA; abundance: NA; j_gene: TRBJ1-3; v_gene: TRBV15; CDR3aa: CATSRIGRPVGSGNTIYF; CDR3nt: TGTGCCACCAGCAGAATTGGAAGGCCAGTGGGCTCTGGAAACACCATATATTTT
d_gene: NA; abundance: NA; j_gene: TRBJ2-2; v_gene: TRBV6-1; CDR3aa: CASSEGGATGELFF; CDR3nt: TGTGCCAGCAGTGAAGGAGGGGCCACCGGGGAGCTGTTTTTT
d_gene: NA; abundance: NA; j_gene: TRBJ2-7; v_gene: TRBV4-1; CDR3aa: CASSPRHGSYEQYF; CDR3nt: TGCGCCAGCAGCCCCCGACATGGATCCTACGAGCAGTACTTC
d_gene: NA; abundance: NA; j_gene: TRBJ2-3; v_gene: TRBV3-1/TRBV3-2; CDR3aa: CASSLGREPDTQYF; CDR3nt: TGTGCCAGCAGCCTGGGCAGGGAGCCAGATACGCAGTATTTT
d_gene: TRBD1; abundance: NA; j_gene: TRBJ2-3; v_gene: TRBV15; CDR3aa: CATSPGQGADTQYF; CDR3nt: TGTGCCACCAGCCCGGGACAGGGCGCAGATACGCAGTATTTT
d_gene: NA; abundance: NA; j_gene: TRBJ2-3; v_gene: TRBV12-5; CDR3aa: CASGLLTTDTQYF; CDR3nt: TGTGCTAGTGGTTTGCTGACCACAGATACGCAGTATTTT
d_gene: NA; abundance: NA; j_gene: TRBJ2-1; v_gene: TRBV7-3; CDR3aa: CASSLLGSDEQFF; CDR3nt: TGTGCCAGCAGCTTATTAGGGTCCGATGAGCAGTTCTTC
d_gene: NA; abundance: few; j_gene: TRBJ1-4; v_gene: TRBV19; CDR3aa: CASSSQGGHEKLFF; CDR3nt: TGTGCCAGTAGTTCTCAGGGAGGGCATGAAAAACTGTTTTTT
d_gene: NA; abundance: NA; j_gene: TRBJ1-1; v_gene: TRBV6-5; CDR3aa: CASPLRAGLNTEAFF; CDR3nt: TGTGCCAGCCCCCTCCGAGCAGGCTTGAACACTGAAGCTTTCTTT
d_gene: TRBD1; abundance: NA; j_gene: TRBJ2-6; v_gene: TRBV4-1; CDR3aa: CASSQVQGQGYSGANVLTF; CDR3nt: TGCGCCAGCAGCCAAGTCCAGGGACAGGGTTACTCTGGGGCCAACGTCCTGACTTTC
d_gene: TRBD1; abundance: NA; j_gene: TRBJ1-2; v_gene: TRBV3-1/TRBV3-2; CDR3aa: CASSPGGTYYGYTF; CDR3nt: TGTGCCAGCAGCCCAGGGGGGACTTACTATGGCTACACCTTC
d_gene: NA; abundance: NA; j_gene: TRBJ1-5; v_gene: TRBV12-3/TRBV12-4; CDR3aa: CASSLSSQPQHF; CDR3nt: TGTGCCAGCAGTTTAAGTTCTCAGCCCCAGCATTTT
d_gene: NA; abundance: NA; j_gene: TRBJ2-3; v_gene: TRBV5-1; CDR3aa: CASSWWTASTDTQYF; CDR3nt: TGCGCCAGCAGCTGGTGGACAGCGAGCACAGATACGCAGTATTTT
d_gene: NA; abundance: NA; j_gene: TRBJ1-1; v_gene: TRBV7-9; CDR3aa: CASSLGDAPEAFF; CDR3nt: TGTGCCAGCAGCTTAGGCGACGCGCCTGAAGCTTTCTTT
d_gene: NA; abundance: NA; j_gene: TRBJ1-3; v_gene: TRBV7-2; CDR3aa: CASSLTGLYSGNTIYF; CDR3nt: TGTGCCAGCAGCCTTACTGGACTTTACTCTGGAAACACCATATATTTT
d_gene: NA; abundance: NA; j_gene: TRBJ1-2; v_gene: TRBV6-5; CDR3aa: CASSYHRANYGYTF; CDR3nt: TGTGCCAGCAGTTATCATCGGGCGAACTATGGCTACACCTTC
d_gene: NA; abundance: NA; j_gene: TRBJ1-4; v_gene: TRBV6-6; CDR3aa: CASSYTEEGGEKLFF; CDR3nt: TGTGCCAGCAGTTACACGGAGGAAGGAGGCGAAAAACTGTTTTTT
d_gene: NA; abundance: NA; j_gene: TRBJ1-1; v_gene: TRBV14; CDR3aa: CASTPTGFHTEAFF; CDR3nt: TGTGCCAGCACACCCACAGGGTTCCACACTGAAGCTTTCTTT
d_gene: NA; abundance: NA; j_gene: TRBJ1-5; v_gene: TRBV4-1; CDR3aa: CASSQAASAFSNQPQHF; CDR3nt: TGCGCCAGCAGCCAAGCGGCGAGTGCCTTTAGCAATCAGCCCCAGCATTTT
d_gene: TRBD1; abundance: NA; j_gene: TRBJ2-5; v_gene: TRBV24-1; CDR3aa: CATSDSQGYQETQYF; CDR3nt: TGTGCCACCAGTGATTCACAGGGGTACCAAGAGACCCAGTACTTC
d_gene: TRBD1; abundance: NA; j_gene: TRBJ1-2; v_gene: TRBV19; CDR3aa: CASSDPGQENYGYTF; CDR3nt: TGTGCCAGTAGTGACCCGGGACAGGAGAACTATGGCTACACCTTC
d_gene: NA; abundance: NA; j_gene: TRBJ1-6; v_gene: TRBV7-2; CDR3aa: CASRSEDPPLHF; CDR3nt: TGTGCCTCACGGTCAGAAGACCCACCCCTCCACTTT
d_gene: NA; abundance: NA; j_gene: TRBJ1-1; v_gene: TRBV18; CDR3aa: CASSPGVNTEAFF; CDR3nt: TGTGCCAGCTCACCAGGGGTGAACACTGAAGCTTTCTTT
d_gene: NA; abundance: NA; j_gene: TRBJ2-2; v_gene: TRBV10-2; CDR3aa: CASTLPGTTGELFF; CDR3nt: TGCGCCAGCACCCTTCCGGGTACCACCGGGGAGCTGTTTTTT
d_gene: TRBD2; abundance: NA; j_gene: TRBJ2-7; v_gene: TRBV6-5; CDR3aa: CASRPPLAGSYEQYF; CDR3nt: TGTGCCAGCAGACCCCCACTAGCGGGCTCCTACGAGCAGTACTTC
d_gene: NA; abundance: NA; j_gene: TRBJ1-1; v_gene: TRBV7-9; CDR3aa: CASSTQGMKAEAFF; CDR3nt: TGTGCCAGCAGCACGCAGGGGATGAAGGCTGAAGCTTTCTTT
d_gene: NA; abundance: NA; j_gene: TRBJ1-5; v_gene: TRBV29-1; CDR3aa: CSVEGEGGQPQHF; CDR3nt: TGCAGCGTTGAAGGCGAAGGAGGGCAGCCCCAGCATTTT
d_gene: NA; abundance: NA; j_gene: TRBJ1-1; v_gene: TRBV9; CDR3aa: CASSAFRGGQLNTEAFF; CDR3nt: TGTGCCAGCAGCGCCTTCCGGGGCGGACAGCTGAACACTGAAGCTTTCTTT
d_gene: TRBD2; abundance: NA; j_gene: TRBJ2-7; v_gene: TRBV5-1; CDR3aa: CASSFSAGGRYEQYF; CDR3nt: TGCGCCAGCAGCTTTAGCGCGGGGGGCCGCTACGAGCAGTACTTC
d_gene: NA; abundance: NA; j_gene: TRBJ1-3; v_gene: TRBV27; CDR3aa: CASSLSSAGSGNTIYF; CDR3nt: TGTGCCAGCAGTTTATCGTCCGCCGGCTCTGGAAACACCATATATTTT
d_gene: TRBD1; abundance: NA; j_gene: TRBJ1-2; v_gene: TRBV9; CDR3aa: CASSASQLGQGAYGYTF; CDR3nt: TGTGCCAGCAGCGCCTCCCAGCTAGGACAGGGGGCGTATGGCTACACCTTC
d_gene: TRBD1; abundance: once; j_gene: TRBJ1-2; v_gene: TRBV6-4; CDR3aa: CASSASGGSGYTF; CDR3nt: TGTGCCAGCAGTGCTTCAGGGGGTTCTGGCTACACCTTC
d_gene: TRBD1; abundance: NA; j_gene: TRBJ1-3; v_gene: TRBV19; CDR3aa: CASSTRQGATIYF; CDR3nt: TGTGCCAGTAGTACCCGCCAGGGGGCAACCATATATTTT
d_gene: NA; abundance: NA; j_gene: TRBJ2-7; v_gene: TRBV6-6; CDR3aa: CASSYRDRSYEQYF; CDR3nt: TGTGCCAGCAGTTACAGGGATCGCTCCTACGAGCAGTACTTC
d_gene: NA; abundance: NA; j_gene: TRBJ2-1; v_gene: TRBV24-1; CDR3aa: CATSRASPHNEQFF; CDR3nt: TGTGCCACCAGCCGGGCTAGTCCCCACAATGAGCAGTTCTTC
d_gene: TRBD2; abundance: NA; j_gene: TRBJ2-2; v_gene: TRBV7-3; CDR3aa: CASSRRTSGGIGGELFF; CDR3nt: TGTGCCAGCAGCCGAAGGACTAGCGGGGGAATCGGCGGGGAGCTGTTTTTT
d_gene: TRBD2; abundance: NA; j_gene: TRBJ2-6; v_gene: TRBV6-4; CDR3aa: CASSGGLASGANVLTF; CDR3nt: TGTGCCAGCAGTGGGGGACTAGCATCTGGGGCCAACGTCCTGACTTTC
d_gene: TRBD1; abundance: NA; j_gene: TRBJ2-7; v_gene: TRBV10-2; CDR3aa: CASRPGQGHEQYF; CDR3nt: TGCGCCAGCAGACCGGGACAGGGCCACGAGCAGTACTTC
d_gene: TRBD1; abundance: NA; j_gene: TRBJ1-1; v_gene: TRBV25-1; CDR3aa: CASSESGQGAGAEAFF; CDR3nt: TGTGCCAGCAGTGAATCGGGACAGGGGGCAGGAGCTGAAGCTTTCTTT
d_gene: TRBD1; abundance: NA; j_gene: TRBJ2-6; v_gene: TRBV7-8; CDR3aa: CASSLDALGTGFSGANVLTF; CDR3nt: TGTGCCAGCAGCTTAGACGCTCTTGGGACAGGGTTCTCTGGGGCCAACGTCCTGACTTTC
d_gene: NA; abundance: NA; j_gene: TRBJ2-2; v_gene: TRBV7-9; CDR3aa: CASSLAEGTGELFF; CDR3nt: TGTGCCAGCAGCTTAGCCGAGGGGACCGGGGAGCTGTTTTTT
d_gene: NA; abundance: NA; j_gene: TRBJ2-2; v_gene: TRBV5-1; CDR3aa: CASSLAKGTLNTGELFF; CDR3nt: TGCGCCAGCAGCTTGGCCAAGGGGACTCTGAACACCGGGGAGCTGTTTTTT
d_gene: NA; abundance: NA; j_gene: TRBJ1-3; v_gene: TRBV15; CDR3aa: CATSSDRSSGNTIYF; CDR3nt: TGTGCCACCAGCAGCGACAGAAGCTCTGGAAACACCATATATTTT
d_gene: TRBD1; abundance: NA; j_gene: TRBJ2-3; v_gene: TRBV14; CDR3aa: CASSQFPGQEYSTDTQYF; CDR3nt: TGTGCCAGCAGCCAGTTTCCGGGACAGGAATACAGCACAGATACGCAGTATTTT
d_gene: NA; abundance: few; j_gene: TRBJ1-1; v_gene: TRBV18; CDR3aa: CASSPQGSVLNTEAFF; CDR3nt: TGTGCCAGCTCACCACAGGGTTCCGTCCTGAACACTGAAGCTTTCTTT
d_gene: NA; abundance: NA; j_gene: TRBJ2-3; v_gene: TRBV11-2; CDR3aa: CASSLSEGVADTQYF; CDR3nt: TGTGCCAGCAGCCTCAGCGAGGGGGTCGCAGATACGCAGTATTTT
d_gene: NA; abundance: NA; j_gene: TRBJ1-1; v_gene: TRBV11-1; CDR3aa: CASSLVSAEAFF; CDR3nt: TGTGCCAGCAGCTTAGTGAGCGCTGAAGCTTTCTTT
d_gene: NA; abundance: NA; j_gene: TRBJ1-2; v_gene: TRBV6-5; CDR3aa: CASGGQYYGYTF; CDR3nt: TGTGCCAGCGGAGGACAGTACTATGGCTACACCTTC
d_gene: NA; abundance: NA; j_gene: TRBJ2-7; v_gene: TRBV11-2; CDR3aa: CASSRPAPQLQYF; CDR3nt: TGTGCCAGCAGTCGTCCTGCCCCCCAGTTGCAGTACTTC
d_gene: NA; abundance: NA; j_gene: TRBJ1-1; v_gene: TRBV11-3; CDR3aa: CASSSPTEAFF; CDR3nt: TGTGCCAGCAGCTCCCCCACTGAAGCTTTCTTT
d_gene: NA; abundance: NA; j_gene: TRBJ2-1; v_gene: TRBV15; CDR3aa: CATSRDIDRFGGVASPIYEQFF; CDR3nt: TGTGCCACCAGCAGAGATATTGACCGGTTTGGCGGGGTCGCTTCACCTATTTATGAGCAGTTCTTC
d_gene: TRBD1; abundance: NA; j_gene: TRBJ1-2; v_gene: TRBV7-2; CDR3aa: CASSFDRVGYTF; CDR3nt: TGTGCCAGCAGCTTTGACAGGGTTGGCTACACCTTC
d_gene: NA; abundance: NA; j_gene: TRBJ1-1; v_gene: TRBV25-1; CDR3aa: CASSVGAGANTEAFF; CDR3nt: TGTGCCAGCAGTGTAGGGGCAGGGGCGAACACTGAAGCTTTCTTT